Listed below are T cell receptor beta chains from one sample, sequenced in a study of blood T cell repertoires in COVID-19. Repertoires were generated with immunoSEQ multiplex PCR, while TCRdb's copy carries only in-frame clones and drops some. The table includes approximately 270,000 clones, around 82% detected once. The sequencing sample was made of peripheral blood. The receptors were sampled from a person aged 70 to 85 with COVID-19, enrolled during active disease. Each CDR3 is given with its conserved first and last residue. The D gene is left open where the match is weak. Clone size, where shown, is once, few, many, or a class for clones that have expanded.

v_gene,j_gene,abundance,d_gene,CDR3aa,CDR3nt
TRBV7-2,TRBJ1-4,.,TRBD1,CASSSGRDRGDEKLFF,TGTGCCAGCAGCTCCGGCCGGGACAGGGGGGATGAAAAACTGTTTTTT
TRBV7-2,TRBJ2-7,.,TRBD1,CARSNRDRGHEQYF,TGTGCCCGCAGCAACCGGGACAGGGGGCACGAGCAGTACTTC
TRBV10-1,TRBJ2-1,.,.,CASRITPGQGKCNEQFF,TGCGCCAGCAGAATAACCCCCGGGCAGGGTAAATGCAATGAGCAGTTCTTC
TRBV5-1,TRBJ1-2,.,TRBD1,CASSLTDRGRAYTF,TGCGCCAGCAGCCTAACAGACAGGGGGCGAGCCTACACCTTC
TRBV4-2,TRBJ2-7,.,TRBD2,CASSPGGLGEQYF,TGTGCCAGCAGCCCGGGGGGGTTGGGGGAGCAGTACTTC
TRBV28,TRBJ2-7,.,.,CASRGQAYEQYF,TGTGCCAGCAGGGGACAAGCCTACGAGCAGTACTTC
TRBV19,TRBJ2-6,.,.,CASSLTGSASSSGANVLTF,TGTGCCAGTAGTCTTACGGGGTCGGCATCAAGCTCTGGGGCCAACGTCCTGACTTTC
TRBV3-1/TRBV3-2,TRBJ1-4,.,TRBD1,CASSETGLSEKLFF,TGTGCCAGCAGCGAGACAGGGTTGAGTGAAAAACTGTTTTTT
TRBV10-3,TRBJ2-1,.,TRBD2,CAIRTSGRGDGNEQFF,TGTGCCATCAGGACTAGCGGGAGGGGGGACGGCAATGAGCAGTTCTTC
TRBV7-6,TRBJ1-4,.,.,CASSSRRAANEKLFF,TGTGCCAGCAGCTCGCGGAGGGCTGCTAATGAAAAACTGTTTTTT
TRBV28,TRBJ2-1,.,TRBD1,CASSATNPTGNEQFF,TGTGCCAGCAGCGCCACCAATCCGACAGGGAATGAGCAGTTCTTC
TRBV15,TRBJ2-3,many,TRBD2,CATSRDGAGAATDTQYF,TGTGCCACCAGCAGAGATGGAGCGGGGGCCGCCACAGATACGCAGTATTTT
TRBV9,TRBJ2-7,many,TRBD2,CASGASGTHEQYF,TGTGCCAGCGGGGCTAGCGGGACCCACGAGCAGTACTTC
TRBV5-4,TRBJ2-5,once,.,CASSLWMESRETQYF,TGTGCCAGCAGCTTGTGGATGGAGTCGCGGGAGACCCAGTACTTC
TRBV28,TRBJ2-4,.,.,CASSFWHSQSKNIQYF,TGTGCCAGCAGTTTTTGGCACAGCCAATCTAAAAACATTCAGTACTTC
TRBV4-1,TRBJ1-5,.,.,CASGSTVLSNQPQHF,TGCGCCAGCGGATCTACAGTTTTAAGCAATCAGCCCCAGCATTTT
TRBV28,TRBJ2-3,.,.,CASSLGTGEAITQYF,TGTGCCAGCAGTTTAGGGACGGGGGAGGCCATTACGCAGTATTTT
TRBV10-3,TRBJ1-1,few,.,CAIRDPGQEDGAFF,TGTGCCATCAGGGACCCGGGACAAGAAGATGGGGCTTTCTTT
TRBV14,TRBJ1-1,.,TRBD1,CASSQRTGGRLGGTEAFF,TGTGCCAGCAGCCAAAGGACAGGGGGCCGTTTGGGGGGCACTGAAGCTTTCTTT
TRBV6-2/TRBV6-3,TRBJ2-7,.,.,CASSIYLPGEQYF,TGTGCCAGCAGCATATACCTACCAGGGGAGCAGTACTTC
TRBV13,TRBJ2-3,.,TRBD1,CASSPGQEDTQYF,TGTGCCAGCAGCCCGGGACAGGAAGATACGCAGTATTTT
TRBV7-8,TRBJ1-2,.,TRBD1,CASSLDWTGGVYGYTF,TGTGCCAGCAGCTTAGATTGGACAGGGGGTGTTTATGGCTACACCTTC
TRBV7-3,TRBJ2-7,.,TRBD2,CASSLGLAHTNEQYF,TGTGCCAGCAGCTTGGGACTAGCCCACACGAACGAGCAGTACTTC
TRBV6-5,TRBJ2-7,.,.,CASSYGPDSQQYF,TGTGCCAGCAGTTACGGGCCGGACAGCCAGCAGTACTTC
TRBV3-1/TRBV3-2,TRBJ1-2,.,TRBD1,CASSPKPTGVTADGYTF,TGTGCCAGCAGCCCCAAACCAACAGGGGTTACCGCGGATGGCTACACCTTC
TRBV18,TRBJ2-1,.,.,CASSPPRAQADYNEQFF,TGTGCCAGCTCACCACCGCGGGCCCAGGCGGACTACAATGAGCAGTTCTTC
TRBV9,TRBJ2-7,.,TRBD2,CASSVAAGGPLEQYF,TGTGCCAGCAGCGTAGCTGCGGGAGGGCCGTTGGAGCAGTACTTC
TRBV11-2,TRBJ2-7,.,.,CASSPGLLPYEQYF,TGTGCCAGCAGCCCGGGACTCCTACCCTACGAGCAGTACTTC
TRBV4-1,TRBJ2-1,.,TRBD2,CASRDLADAYNEQFF,TGCGCCAGCAGGGACCTAGCGGATGCCTACAATGAGCAGTTCTTC
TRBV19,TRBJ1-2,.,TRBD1,CASSIGTGIRTLYGYTF,TGTGCCAGTAGTATCGGGACAGGGATCCGGACTTTGTATGGCTACACCTTC
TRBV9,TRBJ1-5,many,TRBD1,CASSPGDREGQPQHF,TGTGCCAGCAGCCCGGGGGACAGGGAGGGACAGCCCCAGCATTTT
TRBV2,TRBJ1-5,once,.,CASSGGWQSNQPQHF,TGTGCCAGCAGTGGGGGCTGGCAGAGCAATCAGCCCCAGCATTTT
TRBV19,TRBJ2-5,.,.,CASRAGEETQYF,TGTGCCAGTAGGGCAGGGGAAGAGACCCAGTACTTC
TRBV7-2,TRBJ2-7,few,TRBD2,CASSYKPAGGRVPAYEQYF,TGTGCCAGCAGCTATAAACCCGCGGGCGGGAGGGTCCCCGCCTACGAGCAGTACTTC
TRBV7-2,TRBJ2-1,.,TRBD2,CASSQRLAGAGGEQFF,TGTGCCAGCAGCCAACGACTAGCGGGAGCAGGGGGTGAGCAGTTCTTC
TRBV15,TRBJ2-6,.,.,CATFLRGTGANVLTF,TGTGCCACCTTCCTCCGAGGGACTGGGGCCAACGTCCTGACTTTC
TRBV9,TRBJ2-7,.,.,CASSPLVNSYEQYF,TGTGCCAGCAGCCCACTAGTGAACTCCTACGAGCAGTACTTC
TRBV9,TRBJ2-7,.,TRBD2,CASSRASGSKYEQYF,TGTGCCAGCAGCCGTGCTAGCGGCTCGAAATACGAGCAGTACTTC
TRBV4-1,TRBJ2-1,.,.,CASSQDAARQTRDEQFF,TGCGCCAGCAGCCAAGATGCTGCGAGGCAGACCCGGGATGAGCAGTTCTTC
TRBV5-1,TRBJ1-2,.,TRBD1,CASSPGQGMGGYTF,TGCGCCAGCAGCCCGGGACAGGGAATGGGTGGCTACACCTTC
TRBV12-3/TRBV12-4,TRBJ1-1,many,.,CASSSRGTEAFF,TGTGCCAGCAGTAGTCGGGGTACTGAAGCTTTCTTT
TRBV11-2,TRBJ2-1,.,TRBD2,CASSPGTSGRARNEQFF,TGTGCCAGCAGCCCAGGGACTAGCGGGAGGGCCCGAAATGAGCAGTTCTTC
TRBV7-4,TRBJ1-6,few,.,CASSFWPAQYNSPLHF,TGTGCCAGCAGCTTCTGGCCTGCACAATATAATTCACCCCTCCACTTT
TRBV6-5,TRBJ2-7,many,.,CASSYSLDSSYEQYF,TGTGCCAGCAGTTACTCGTTAGACAGCTCCTACGAGCAGTACTTC
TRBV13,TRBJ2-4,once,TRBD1,CASSHDRDKNIQYF,TGTGCCAGCAGCCACGACAGGGACAAAAACATTCAGTACTTC
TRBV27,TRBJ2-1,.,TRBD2,CASRVLGGRAVEQFF,TGTGCCAGCAGAGTCTTGGGCGGGAGGGCGGTTGAGCAGTTCTTC
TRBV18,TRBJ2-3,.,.,CASSLRDSSTDTQYF,TGTGCCAGCTCACTCCGGGACTCTAGCACAGATACGCAGTATTTT
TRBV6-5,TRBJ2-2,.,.,CASTLSPTGELFF,TGTGCCAGCACCCTATCCCCGACCGGGGAGCTGTTTTTT
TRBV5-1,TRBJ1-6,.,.,CASSLEGNGNSPLHF,TGCGCCAGCAGCTTGGAGGGGAACGGGAATTCACCCCTCCACTTT
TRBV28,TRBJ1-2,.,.,CASTLAGEMSGYTF,TGTGCCAGCACCCTGGCGGGGGAAATGAGCGGCTACACCTTC
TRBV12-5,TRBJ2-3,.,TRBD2,CASGLASKRGGLRDTQYF,TGTGCTAGTGGTTTGGCCTCCAAGCGGGGGGGTTTGAGAGATACGCAGTATTTT
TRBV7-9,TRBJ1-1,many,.,CASSLLGEDPEAFF,TGTGCCAGCAGCTTATTAGGGGAGGATCCTGAAGCTTTCTTT
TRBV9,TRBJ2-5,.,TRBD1,CASSVGAGGLQETQYF,TGTGCCAGCAGCGTAGGGGCAGGGGGTCTCCAAGAGACCCAGTACTTC
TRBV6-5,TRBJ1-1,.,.,CASSHQGRNTEAFF,TGTGCCAGCAGCCACCAGGGAAGGAACACTGAAGCTTTCTTT